This entry features one TCR beta chain sequence. This record belongs to a study of blood T cell repertoires in COVID-19. Using immunoSEQ multiplex PCR, the repertoire was profiled, and TCRdb retains in-frame clones only, with some absent. The sample gives a few hundred thousand clones, 80% to 90% of which show up once; 3.5% to 4% is in the top ten. The CDR3 is 13 residues long. Germline V CDR1 and CDR2: ENHRY, SYGVKD. V shed 4 bases, J shed 8 bases, and the junction held 4 bases outside the gene matches. The material sequenced was PBMCs or T cells enriched from blood (not recorded which). The sequence was collected from a woman aged 40 to 50 with acute COVID-19. This chain uses TRBV10-3 with TRBJ2-1; 8 nucleotides match TRBD1. The CDR3: CAISGTGFDEQFF. The CDR3 DNA reads as TGTGCCATCAGTGGGACAGGGTTCGATGAGCAGTTCTTC.